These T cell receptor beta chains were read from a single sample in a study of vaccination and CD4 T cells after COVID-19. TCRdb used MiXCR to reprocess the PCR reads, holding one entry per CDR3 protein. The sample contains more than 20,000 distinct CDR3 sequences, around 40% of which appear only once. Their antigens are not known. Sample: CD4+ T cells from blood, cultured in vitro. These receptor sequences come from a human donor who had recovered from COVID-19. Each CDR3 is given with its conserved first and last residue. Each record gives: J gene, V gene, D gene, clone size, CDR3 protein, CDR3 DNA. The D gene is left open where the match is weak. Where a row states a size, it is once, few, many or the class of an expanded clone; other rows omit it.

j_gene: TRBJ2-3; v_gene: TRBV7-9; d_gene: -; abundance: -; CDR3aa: CASSLGAGGTRADMQYF; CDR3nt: TGTGCCAGCAGCCTGGGGGCAGGTGGCACTAGAGCAGATATGCAGTATTTT
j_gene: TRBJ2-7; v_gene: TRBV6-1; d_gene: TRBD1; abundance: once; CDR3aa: CASGRGQAYEQYF; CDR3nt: TGTGCCAGCGGACGGGGACAGGCCTACGAGCAGTACTTC
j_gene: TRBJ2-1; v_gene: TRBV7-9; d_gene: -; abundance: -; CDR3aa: CASSLFLSSSPNEQFF; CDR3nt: TGTGCCAGCAGCTTATTTCTTAGCAGTTCCCCCAATGAGCAGTTCTTC
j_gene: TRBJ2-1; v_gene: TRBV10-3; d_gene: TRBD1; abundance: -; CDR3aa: CASRVGTGIYEQFF; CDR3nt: TGTGCCAGCCGCGTGGGGACAGGGATTTACGAGCAGTTCTTC
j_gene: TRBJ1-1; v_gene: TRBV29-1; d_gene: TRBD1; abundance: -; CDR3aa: CSGHRGQSSVNTEAFF; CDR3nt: TGCAGCGGGCACAGGGGGCAGAGTTCGGTGAACACTGAAGCTTTCTTT
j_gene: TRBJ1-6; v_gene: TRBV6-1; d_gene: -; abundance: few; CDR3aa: CASSERASRGVIDNSPLHF; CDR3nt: TGTGCCAGCAGTGAAAGGGCCTCGCGGGGGGTTATCGATAATTCACCCCTCCACTTT
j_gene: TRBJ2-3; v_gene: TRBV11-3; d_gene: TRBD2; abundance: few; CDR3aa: CASSLERGGGEYTQYF; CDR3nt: TGTGCCAGCAGCTTAGAGCGGGGGGGCGGGGAGTATACGCAGTATTTT
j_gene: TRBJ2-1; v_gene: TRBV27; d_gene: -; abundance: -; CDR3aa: CASSLRGVDIYNEQFF; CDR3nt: TGTGCCAGCAGTTTAAGAGGGGTCGACATCTACAATGAGCAGTTCTTC
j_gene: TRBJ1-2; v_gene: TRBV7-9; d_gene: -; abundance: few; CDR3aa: CASSLFQGAGGYTF; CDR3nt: TGTGCCAGCAGCTTATTTCAGGGCGCAGGAGGCTACACCTTC
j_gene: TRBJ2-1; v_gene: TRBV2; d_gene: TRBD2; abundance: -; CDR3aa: CASSVAGGSWNEQFF; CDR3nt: TGTGCCAGCAGTGTAGCGGGAGGATCGTGGAATGAGCAGTTCTTC
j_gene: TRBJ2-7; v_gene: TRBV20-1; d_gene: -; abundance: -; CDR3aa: CSAGVDSTYEQYF; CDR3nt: TGCAGTGCAGGAGTGGACAGTACCTACGAGCAGTACTTC
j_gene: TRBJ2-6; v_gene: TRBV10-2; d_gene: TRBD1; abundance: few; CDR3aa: CASRDGDRGRNGANVLTF; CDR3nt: TGCGCCAGCAGGGACGGGGACAGGGGACGTAATGGGGCCAACGTCCTGACTTTC
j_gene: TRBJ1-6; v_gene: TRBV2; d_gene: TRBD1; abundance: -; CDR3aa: CASSKPTGLGSPLHF; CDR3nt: TGTGCCAGCAGCAAACCGACAGGGCTCGGTTCACCCCTCCACTTT
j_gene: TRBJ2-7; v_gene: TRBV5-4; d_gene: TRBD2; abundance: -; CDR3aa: CASSLVLAGGSYEQYF; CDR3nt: TGTGCCAGCAGCTTGGTGCTAGCGGGGGGATCGTACGAGCAGTACTTC
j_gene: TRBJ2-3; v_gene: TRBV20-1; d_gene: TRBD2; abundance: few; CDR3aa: CSARKWAGVGDTQYF; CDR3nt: TGCAGTGCTAGAAAATGGGCGGGAGTTGGAGATACGCAGTATTTT
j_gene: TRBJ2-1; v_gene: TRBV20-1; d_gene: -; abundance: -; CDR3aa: CSAVRGYLVQFF; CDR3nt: TGCAGTGCCGTAAGGGGGTATCTGGTGCAGTTCTTC
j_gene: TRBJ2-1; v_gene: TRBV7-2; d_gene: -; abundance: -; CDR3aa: CASSPDGTSYNEQFF; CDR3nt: TGTGCCAGCAGCCCAGACGGGACAAGCTACAATGAGCAGTTCTTC
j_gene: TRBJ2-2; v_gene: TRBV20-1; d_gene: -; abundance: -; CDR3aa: CSARDPVQAANTGELFF; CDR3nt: TGCAGTGCTAGAGACCCCGTTCAAGCGGCGAACACCGGGGAGCTGTTTTTT
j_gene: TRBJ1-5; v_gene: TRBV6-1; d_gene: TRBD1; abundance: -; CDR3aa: CASSTEGTGLNQPQHF; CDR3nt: TGTGCCAGCAGTACTGAGGGGACAGGGCTAAATCAGCCCCAGCATTTT
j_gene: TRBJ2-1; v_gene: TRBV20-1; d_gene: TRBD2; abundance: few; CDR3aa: CSAPRGVYYNEQFF; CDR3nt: TGCAGTGCCCCCCGGGGGGTTTACTACAATGAGCAGTTCTTC
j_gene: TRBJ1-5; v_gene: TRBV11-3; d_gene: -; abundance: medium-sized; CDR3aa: CASSLDVPDRIDSNQPQHF; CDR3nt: TGTGCCAGCAGCTTAGATGTCCCAGACAGGATAGATAGCAATCAGCCCCAGCATTTT
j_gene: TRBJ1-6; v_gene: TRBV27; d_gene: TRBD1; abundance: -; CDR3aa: CASSYGRGPSPLHF; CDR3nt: TGTGCCAGCAGTTACGGCAGGGGGCCTTCACCCCTCCACTTT
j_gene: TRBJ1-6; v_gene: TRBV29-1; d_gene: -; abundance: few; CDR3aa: CSALDGSYNSPLHF; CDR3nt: TGCAGCGCTTTAGACGGCTCCTATAATTCACCCCTCCACTTT
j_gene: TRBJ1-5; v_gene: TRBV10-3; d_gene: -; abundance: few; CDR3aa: CAISDGSQPQHF; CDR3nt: TGTGCCATCAGTGATGGATCTCAGCCCCAGCATTTT
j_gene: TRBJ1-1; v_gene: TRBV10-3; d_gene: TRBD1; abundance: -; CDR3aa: CAISLQGMNTEAFF; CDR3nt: TGTGCCATCAGTCTACAGGGGATGAACACTGAAGCTTTCTTT
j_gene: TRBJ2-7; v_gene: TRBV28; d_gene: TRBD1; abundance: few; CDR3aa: CASSTGGRKEQYF; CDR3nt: TGTGCCAGCAGCACAGGGGGTCGGAAAGAGCAGTACTTC
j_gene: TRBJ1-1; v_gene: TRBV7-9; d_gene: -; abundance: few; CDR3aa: CASSLTALNTEAFF; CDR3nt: TGTGCCAGCAGCTTAACAGCCTTGAACACTGAAGCTTTCTTT
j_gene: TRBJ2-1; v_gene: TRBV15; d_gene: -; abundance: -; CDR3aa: CATSRARAYNEQFF; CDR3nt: TGTGCCACCAGCAGAGCTCGCGCCTACAATGAGCAGTTCTTC
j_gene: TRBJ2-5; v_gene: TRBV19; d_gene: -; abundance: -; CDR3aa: CASRVPYQETQYF; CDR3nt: TGTGCCAGTAGAGTTCCGTACCAAGAGACCCAGTACTTC
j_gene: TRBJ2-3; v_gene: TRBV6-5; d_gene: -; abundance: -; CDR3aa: CASSYSATGDTQYF; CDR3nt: TGTGCCAGCAGTTACTCGGCGACCGGGGATACGCAGTATTTT
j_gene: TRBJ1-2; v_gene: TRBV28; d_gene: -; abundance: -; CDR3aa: CASSPQGVTNYGYTF; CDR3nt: TGTGCCAGCAGTCCCCAGGGAGTAACCAACTATGGCTACACCTTC
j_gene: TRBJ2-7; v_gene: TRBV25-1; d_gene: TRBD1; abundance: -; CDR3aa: CASSEYKGQGLADEQYF; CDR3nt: TGTGCCAGCAGTGAATATAAGGGACAGGGTCTGGCTGACGAGCAGTACTTC
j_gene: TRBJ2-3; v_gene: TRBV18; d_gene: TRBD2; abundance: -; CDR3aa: CASSPGGDEAEDTQYF; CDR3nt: TGTGCCAGCTCACCAGGGGGGGACGAAGCGGAAGATACGCAGTATTTT
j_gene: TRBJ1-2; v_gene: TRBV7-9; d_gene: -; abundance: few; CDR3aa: CASSLTQGANYGYTF; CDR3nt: TGTGCCAGCAGCTTAACGCAGGGAGCTAACTATGGCTACACCTTC
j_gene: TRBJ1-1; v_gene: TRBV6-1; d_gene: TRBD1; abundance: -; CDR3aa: CASTTTGGRDTEAFF; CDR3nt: TGTGCCAGCACCACGACAGGGGGTCGGGACACTGAAGCTTTCTTT
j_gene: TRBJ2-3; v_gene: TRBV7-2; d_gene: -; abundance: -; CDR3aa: CASSLGVRSSTDTQYF; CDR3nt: TGTGCCAGCAGCTTAGGGGTTCGGTCTAGCACAGATACGCAGTATTTT
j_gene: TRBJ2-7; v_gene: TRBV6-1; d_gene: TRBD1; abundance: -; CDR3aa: CASRQTGASYEQYF; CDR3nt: TGTGCCAGCAGACAGACAGGGGCCTCCTACGAGCAGTACTTC
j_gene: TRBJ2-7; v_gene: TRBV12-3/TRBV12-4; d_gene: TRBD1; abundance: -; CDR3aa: CASSFWDRGFNPSYEQYF; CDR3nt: TGTGCCAGCAGTTTCTGGGACAGGGGTTTTAACCCCTCCTACGAGCAGTACTTC
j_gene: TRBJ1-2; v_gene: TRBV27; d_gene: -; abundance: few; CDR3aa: CASGSTGDRYYGYTF; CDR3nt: TGTGCCAGCGGATCGACAGGAGATCGCTACTATGGCTACACCTTC
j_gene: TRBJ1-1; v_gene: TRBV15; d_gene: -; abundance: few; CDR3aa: CATSRGTGNTEAFF; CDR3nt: TGTGCCACCAGCAGGGGGACGGGAAACACTGAAGCTTTCTTT
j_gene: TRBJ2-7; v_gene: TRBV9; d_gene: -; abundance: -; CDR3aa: CASSVEQYF; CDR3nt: TGTGCCAGCAGCGTAGAGCAGTACTTC
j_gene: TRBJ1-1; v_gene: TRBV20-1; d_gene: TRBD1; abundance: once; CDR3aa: CSARRTGPFGSAFF; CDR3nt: TGCAGTGCTAGACGGACAGGGCCCTTCGGGAGCGCTTTCTTT
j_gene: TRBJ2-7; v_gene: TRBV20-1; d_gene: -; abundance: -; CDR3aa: CSAPRQGQYEQYF; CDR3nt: TGCAGTGCCCCCCGGCAGGGGCAGTACGAGCAGTACTTC
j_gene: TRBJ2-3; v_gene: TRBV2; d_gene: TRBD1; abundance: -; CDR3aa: CASRDRADTQYF; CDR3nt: TGTGCCAGCAGGGACAGGGCAGATACGCAGTATTTT
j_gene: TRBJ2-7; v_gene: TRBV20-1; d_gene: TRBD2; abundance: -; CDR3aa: CSARTSGGAYEQYF; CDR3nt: TGCAGTGCGAGGACTAGCGGGGGGGCGTACGAGCAGTACTTC
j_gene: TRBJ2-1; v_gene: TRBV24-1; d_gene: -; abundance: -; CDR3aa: CATSDTGSYNEQFF; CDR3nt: TGTGCCACCAGTGATACAGGATCTTACAATGAGCAGTTCTTC
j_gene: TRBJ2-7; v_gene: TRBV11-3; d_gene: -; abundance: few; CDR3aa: CASSTTAYEQYF; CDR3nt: TGTGCCAGCAGCACGACAGCCTACGAGCAGTACTTC
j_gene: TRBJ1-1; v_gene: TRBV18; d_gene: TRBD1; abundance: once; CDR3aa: CASSLRGGITEAFF; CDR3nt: TGTGCCAGCTCACTCAGGGGGGGCATCACTGAAGCTTTCTTT
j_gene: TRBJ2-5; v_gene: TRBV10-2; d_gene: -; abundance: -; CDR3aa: CASRIRGGETQYF; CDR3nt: TGCGCCAGCAGGATCAGGGGTGGAGAGACCCAGTACTTC
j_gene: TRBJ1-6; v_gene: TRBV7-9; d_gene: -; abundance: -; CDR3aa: CASSTMTNSPLHF; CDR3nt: TGTGCCAGCAGCACAATGACCAATTCACCCCTCCACTTT
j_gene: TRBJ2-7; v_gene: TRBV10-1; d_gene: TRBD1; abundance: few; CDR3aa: CASSEGGTGYHEQYF; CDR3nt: TGCGCCAGCAGTGAAGGAGGGACAGGGTACCACGAGCAGTACTTC
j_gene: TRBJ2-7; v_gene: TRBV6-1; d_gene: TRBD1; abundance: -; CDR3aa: CASTEGGQGNYEQYF; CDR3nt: TGTGCCAGCACCGAGGGGGGACAGGGGAACTACGAGCAGTACTTC
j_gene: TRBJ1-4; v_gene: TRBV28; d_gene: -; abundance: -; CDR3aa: CASSTPRGVITNEKLFF; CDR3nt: TGTGCCAGCAGCACCCCCCGGGGGGTAATTACTAATGAAAAACTGTTTTTT
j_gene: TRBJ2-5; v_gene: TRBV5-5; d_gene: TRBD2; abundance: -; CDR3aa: CASSLDGGGAETQYF; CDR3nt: TGTGCCAGCAGCTTGGATGGCGGGGGGGCTGAGACCCAGTACTTC